This TCR beta chain was recorded in a study of T cell responses to AZD1222 COVID-19 vaccine. General study results and limits: When two AZD1222 doses had been given, Spike-specific TCR breadth and depth rose.

A note on this clone: As yet, its antigen is unknown.

Using immunoSEQ multiplex PCR, the repertoire was profiled, and TCRdb retains in-frame clones only, with some absent. Seen here are fewer than 95,000 clones, approximately 89% observed once, and the top ten hold 8%. CDR1 and CDR2 (germline): SNHLY, FYNNEI. CDR3 length: 14 amino acids. V shed 4 bases and J shed 2 bases, with 9 bases lying between them. Second doses at about 4 or about 12 weeks were pooled. This clonotype was obtained from an adult who received the AZD1222 COVID-19 vaccine. The material was peripheral blood, obtained 28 days after the second AZD1222 dose. This rearrangement joins TRBV2 to TRBJ1-3; unclear D gene. CDR3: CASSVGMAGNTIYF. The CDR3 region has the DNA TGTGCCAGCAGTGTAGGCATGGCTGGAAACACCATATATTTT.